This T cell receptor beta chain was sequenced during a study of cytomegalovirus exposure and HLA in healthy donors. Study results and caveats: On later analysis, the bulk of CMV-associated TCR beta chains appeared to be HLA-restricted.

There are a few counts of this clone. Its cognate antigen is unknown. PCR amplification relied on 60 Vbeta primers (plus 13 Jbeta primers). The data were produced by immunoSEQ multiplex PCR, yet TCRdb's version contains in-frame clones alone and is incomplete. The sample shows roughly 120,000 clones, about 73% of them seen only once. The specimen was PBMCs. This receptor was obtained from a woman aged 40-49 years in good health and CMV-seropositive.

The CDR3 region is CASSQAPGTSGNEQFF. CDR3 bases: TGCGCCAGCAGCCAAGCTCCCGGGACTAGCGGGAATGAGCAGTTCTTC. This chain uses TRBV4-1 with TRBJ2-1; 12 bases are shared with TRBD2. This CDR3 has 16 amino acids. CDR1 MGHRA and CDR2 YSYEKL come from the germline V gene. V gave up 1 base and J gave up 7 bases; unmatched junction bases: 5.